Presented here are 8 T cell receptor beta chains from one specimen sequenced in a study of CD8 T cells in ankylosing spondylitis. Findings and limits, study-wide: Characteristic, it appeared, of ankylosing spondylitis blood was a TCR beta motif of fewer than 10 highly homologous variants.

The antigens for these receptors are not known. TCRdb fed the 5' RACE reads into MiXCR, producing one record per CDR3 protein. The sample holds some 330,000 distinct CDR3 sequences, 7% to 9% seen once. Input material: blood, either unsorted or a sorted T cell fraction (not recorded which). The receptor source for this set is a male donor with ankylosing spondylitis.

There are a few counts of this clonotype. The chain combines TRBV11-3 with TRBJ2-1, with 10 bases that match TRBD1. The length of the CDR3 is 13 residues. The junction had 2 bases not matched to a gene; V was cut back by 5 bases and J by 7 bases. Germline CDR1 SGHNT, CDR2 YENEEA. The chain's CDR3 is CASSEGQGNEQFF. The CDR3 DNA reads TGTGCCAGCAGCGAGGGACAGGGGAATGAGCAGTTCTTC.

There are a few counts of this clonotype. This rearrangement joins TRBV5-1 to TRBJ1-6, with D perhaps matching TRBD1 (6 bases). The CDR3 runs 17 residues. Germline CDR1 reads SGHRS; CDR2 reads YFSETQ. V lost 3 bases, J lost 7 bases, and 20 bases lay in between. The CDR3 region has the DNA TGCGCCAGCAGCTGGGGTACAGGGTTTTCCCCCAATTCACCCCTCCACTTT. Amino acid sequence: CASSWGTGFSPNSPLHF.

V and J are TRBV20-1 and TRBJ1-1; D possibly corresponds to TRBD1 (5 bases). V was pared by 6 bases and J by 1 base, with 12 bases between. The CDR3 contains 13 residues. Germline CDR1 DFQATT, CDR2 SNEGSKA (reference sequence). The CDR3 DNA follows: TGCAGTGCCCTTGTTAGGGGGAACACTGAAGCTTTCTTT. The encoded protein is CSALVRGNTEAFF.

This clonotype was seen repeatedly, ten times or more. The DNA for the CDR3 is TGCAGCGTTGGGCCCGCCAATGGCTACACCTTC. It codes for CSVGPANGYTF. This rearrangement joins TRBV29-1 to TRBJ1-2; D unclear. The CDR3 contains 11 residues. Germline lookup yields CDR1 SQVTM and CDR2 ANQGSEA. The ends were cut back, 4 bases at V and 6 bases at J, with 9 bases in the middle.

This clonotype was seen more than once but under ten times. V is TRBV24-1 and J is TRBJ2-2, with D possibly matching TRBD2 (6 bases). The V gene's germline CDR1 is KGHDR and CDR2 SFDVKD. The CDR3 has 15 amino acids. Deletions cut 9 bases from V and 8 bases from J, with 21 bases between. The CDR3 protein is CATSVSGYSPGELFF. DNA of the CDR3: TGTGCCACCTCAGTAAGCGGGTATTCCCCAGGGGAGCTGTTTTTT.

The gene calls are TRBV14 and TRBJ2-5; 13 bases map to TRBD2. The germline CDR1 and CDR2 sequences are SGHDN and FVKESK. The V and J ends lost 6 bases and 4 bases, in that order; junction bases with no gene match: 2. The CDR3 totals 14 residues. CDR3 DNA: TGTGCCAGCAGTGGACTAGCGGGAGCAGAGACCCAGTACTTC. Its translation is CASSGLAGAETQYF.

This clonotype was detected a few times. The chain employs TRBV4-3 and TRBJ2-2; 9 bases agree with TRBD1. The trim removed 6 bases at V and 5 bases at J, leaving 19 bases unmatched. The CDR3 is 19 amino acids. Germline CDR1 reads LGHNA; CDR2 reads YSLEER. The CDR3 nucleotides are TGCGCCAGCAGTCTTACTTTATTGGGACAGGGTTTGGGGACCGGGGAGCTGTTTTTT. It translates to CASSLTLLGQGLGTGELFF.

The CDR3 DNA reads as TGCAGCGTGGTGGACAGTCAAGGTGAAAAACTGTTTTTT. This encodes CSVVDSQGEKLFF. The chain carries TRBV29-1 and TRBJ1-4; D perhaps matches TRBD1 (6 bases). The V end was cut by 6 bases, the J end by 7 bases, with 15 bases between. The CDR3 length is 13 residues. Germline assignment: CDR1 SQVTM and CDR2 ANQGSEA.